Included here is one T cell receptor (beta chain) sequence, with context. What it binds is not known. The germline gives CDR1 LGHNA, CDR2 YSLEER. The CDR3 spans 14 residues. V lost 0 bases to trimming and J lost 4 bases, with 9 bases between them. The sample originates from a study of T cell repertoires in cytomegalovirus infection. Study-wide points: CMV-specific TCR beta clonotypes restricted by HLA-C dominated the ex vivo response.

TCRdb fed the reads into MiXCR, producing one record per CDR3 protein. Of roughly 700,000 distinct CDR3 sequences listed, around 30% are singletons. The V gene is TRBV4-3, the J gene TRBJ1-2; D gene ambiguous. This TCR came from a human donor in good health (CMV status not recorded). Some clones in this sample may be carry-over from other donors' samples. The sequences come from cultured PBMCs, collected from culture after CMV antigen stimulation. CDR3 loop: CASSQELRLYGYTF. For the CDR3, the DNA is TGCGCCAGCAGCCAAGAACTCAGACTCTATGGCTACACCTTC.